The 24 T cell receptor beta chains below all came from one sample that was sequenced in a study of T cell responses to AZD1222 COVID-19 vaccine (dated by TCRdb to the early 2020s). The sample's time point label, decoded: baseline before first vaccination. The library was made by the immunoSEQ multiplex PCR assay. Held by TCRdb, this immuneACCESS table contains in-frame sequences only and omits some clones. Under half of the omission traces to an unresolved V gene where checked; the cause of the rest is unknown. The sample table shows 140,000 to 150,000 clones, and more than 90% are seen once. The ten top clones hold around 1.7% of the sample. Specimen: peripheral blood, collected on day 0 of AZD1222 vaccination. The receptors come from an adult in good health.

This chain uses TRBV18 with TRBJ1-2; unclear D gene. Germline V gene lookup returns CDR1 KGHSH and CDR2 LQKENI. The CDR3 is 14 amino acids. V dropped 3 bases and J dropped 4 bases, with 12 bases sitting between them. As DNA, the CDR3 is TGTGCCAGCTCACCGAGGACGGTCGGCTATGGCTACACCTTC. This translates into CASSPRTVGYGYTF. Full variable domain (missing parts from reference TRBV18 and TRBJ1-2): NAGVMQNPRHLVRRRGQEARLRCSPMKGHSHVYWYRQLPEEGLKFMVYLQKENIIDESGMPKERFSAEFPKEGPSILRIQQVVRGDSAAYFCASSPRTVGYGYTFGSGTRLTVV.

Note on this clone: The same CDR3 is also encoded by other DNA sequences in this sample. The CDR3 DNA follows: TGCGCCAGCAGCTTGGAGGGGACAGGGAATGAAAAACTGTTTTTT. Protein product: CASSLEGTGNEKLFF. The rearrangement joins TRBV5-1 to TRBJ1-4; 9 bases line up with TRBD1. After removal of 0 bases from V and 5 bases from J, the junction contained 2 bases not matched to a gene. CDR1 is SGHRS, CDR2 YFSETQ, per germline. The CDR3 spans 15 residues.

The genes are TRBV7-2 and TRBJ1-2, with D unresolved. The CDR3 has 15 residues. Per the germline V gene, CDR1 is SGHTA and CDR2 is FQGNSA. Trimming shortened V by 7 bases and J by 2 bases, and 17 bases separated the two germline ends. This chain's CDR3 is CASTFRSLQNYGYTF. In DNA, the CDR3 is TGTGCCAGCACCTTCCGAAGCTTACAGAACTATGGCTACACCTTC.

The V gene is TRBV6-1, the J gene TRBJ1-1, with D perhaps TRBD1 (6 bases). Trimming took off 3 bases at V and 5 bases at J, with 10 bases between the two ends. Per the germline V gene, CDR1 is MNHNS and CDR2 is SASEGT. CDR3 length: 13 residues. The CDR3 sequence: CASSDRGLTEAFF. The CDR3 nucleotides read TGTGCCAGCAGTGACAGGGGTTTAACTGAAGCTTTCTTT.

J is TRBJ2-3 and V is TRBV6-1, with 8 bases fitting TRBD2. The V gene's germline CDR1 is MNHNS and CDR2 SASEGT. The V and J ends lost 0 bases and 5 bases, in that order; junction bases with no gene match: 7. CDR3 size: 16 residues. The CDR3 sequence is CASSEASGGGRDTQYF. The CDR3 DNA reads TGTGCCAGCAGTGAAGCCTCGGGAGGGGGGCGAGATACGCAGTATTTT.

This chain joins TRBV11-3 and TRBJ2-1; D gene uncertain. This CDR3 is built from 17 residues. The germline V gene has CDR1 SGHNT and CDR2 YENEEA. V was clipped by 2 bases and J by 0 bases, with 14 bases between them. CDR3 loop: CASSLTPGASSYNEQFF. The CDR3 DNA reads as TGTGCCAGCAGCTTAACGCCAGGCGCTAGCTCCTACAATGAGCAGTTCTTC.

J is TRBJ2-1 and V is TRBV5-1; D unresolved. Germline CDR1 SGHRS, CDR2 YFSETQ. CDR3 length: 13 residues. V was clipped by 5 bases and J by 0 bases, with 6 bases between them. CDR3 nucleotide sequence: TGCGCCAGCAGGAACTACTCCTACAATGAGCAGTTCTTC. Encoded protein: CASRNYSYNEQFF.

The gene calls are TRBV15 and TRBJ1-5; D possibly corresponds to TRBD1 (5 bases). Germline V gene data show CDR1 as LNHNV and CDR2 as YYDKDF (reference sequence). V dropped 5 bases and J dropped 6 bases, with 11 bases sitting between them. The CDR3 sequence is 13 residues long. The CDR3 nucleotides read TGTGCCACCAGCGGGGGAAGAGGTCAGCCCCAGCATTTT. Protein sequence: CATSGGRGQPQHF.

The chain recombines TRBV11-2 with TRBJ2-3; 10 nucleotides line up with TRBD2. This CDR3 is 16 amino acids long. The V and J ends lost 3 bases and 6 bases, in that order; junction bases with no gene match: 9. The germline V gene encodes CDR1 SGHAT and CDR2 FQNNGV. The DNA for the CDR3 is TGTGCCAGCAGCTTTCAGGGAGCGGGAGGGGGCGATACGCAGTATTTT. This translates into CASSFQGAGGGDTQYF.

V usage is TRBV6-5 and J usage is TRBJ2-7; D remains unclear. The CDR3 is made up of 13 amino acids. V lost 3 bases, J lost 2 bases, and 8 bases lay in between. The germline CDR1 and CDR2 sequences are MNHEY and SVGAGI. The CDR3: CASSYALPYEQYF. In DNA, the CDR3 is TGTGCCAGCAGTTATGCCCTTCCCTACGAGCAGTACTTC.

The chain carries TRBV5-1 and TRBJ2-6; D is undetermined. Per the germline V gene, CDR1 is SGHRS and CDR2 is YFSETQ. This CDR3 comprises 15 residues. Between the trimmed V and J ends, which lost 7 bases and 0 bases, there was a span of 11 bases. Written as DNA, the CDR3 is TGCGCCAGCGGGCAGTTACTCTCTGGGGCCAACGTCCTGACTTTC. Residues: CASGQLLSGANVLTF.

The chain joins TRBV5-4 to TRBJ2-2, with 8 bases lining up with TRBD2. Germline V gene lookup returns CDR1 SGHNT and CDR2 YYREEE (reference sequence). The CDR3 is 18 residues long. Trimming removed 4 bases from V and 1 base from J; junction bases left unmatched: 12. As DNA, the CDR3 is TGTGCCAGCAGCCCTGCCGAGAGCGGGAGAAAGAACACCGGGGAGCTGTTTTTT. It encodes CASSPAESGRKNTGELFF.

The chain uses TRBV6-5 and TRBJ1-2; the D is unclear. The CDR3 is 13 amino acids. Germline V CDR1 and CDR2: MNHEY, SVGAGI. The V end lost 6 bases, the J end lost 7 bases, and 15 bases lay between the germline ends. As DNA, the CDR3 is TGTGCCAGCAGGGCCGACGGAGATGGTGGCTACACCTTC. It is translated as CASRADGDGGYTF.

V usage is TRBV23-1 and J usage is TRBJ1-1; D not certain. TRBV23-1 is an open reading frame, and its role is uncertain. The V and J ends lost 8 bases and 11 bases respectively, with 18 bases between them. This CDR3 spans 12 amino acids. The CDR3 reads CASGPHWDSAFF. In DNA, the CDR3 is TGCGCCAGCGGTCCACATTGGGATTCGGCTTTCTTT.

The V gene is TRBV2, the J gene TRBJ2-1; 7 nucleotides line up with TRBD1. Losses at the gene ends were 7 bases for V and 2 bases for J; bases not matched to a gene: 2. The CDR3 sequence is 13 residues long. Germline lookup yields CDR1 SNHLY and CDR2 FYNNEI. CDR3 bases: TGTGCCAGCACCGGACAGGCCTACAATGAGCAGTTCTTC. It specifies CASTGQAYNEQFF.

The V gene is TRBV15, the J gene TRBJ2-3, with D maybe TRBD2 (5 bases). V was pared by 1 base and J by 6 bases, with 11 bases between. CDR3 length: 14 residues. Germline V gene sequence: CDR1 LNHNV, CDR2 YYDKDF (reference sequence). CDR3 bases: TGTGCCACCAGCAGAGGACTATCCCCGGATACGCAGTATTTT. This gives the protein CATSRGLSPDTQYF.

The chain recombines TRBV6-5 with TRBJ1-6; the D is unclear. V lost 1 base and J 6 bases, leaving 7 bases between the germline ends. The germline CDR1 and CDR2 sequences are MNHEY and SVGAGI. The CDR3 sequence is 14 residues long. In DNA, the CDR3 is TGTGCCAGCAGTTACTTGAGGGTTAATTCACCCCTCCACTTT. The encoded protein is CASSYLRVNSPLHF.

The V gene is TRBV4-1, the J gene TRBJ2-7, with 7 nucleotides matching TRBD1. Germline assignment: CDR1 MGHRA and CDR2 YSYEKL. The CDR3 runs to 14 residues. Trimming cost V 5 bases and J 3 bases; bases outside gene matches: 7. The CDR3 DNA is TGCGCCAGCAGCGCTAGGGACAGACACTACGAGCAGTACTTC. Protein sequence: CASSARDRHYEQYF.

The J gene is TRBJ2-5, the V gene TRBV18; maybe TRBD2 (5 bases). The CDR3 runs to 11 residues. Between the trimmed V and J ends, which lost 6 bases and 5 bases, there was a span of 7 bases. In germline, CDR1 is KGHSH, CDR2 LQKENI. Here the CDR3 DNA reads TGTGCCAGCTCGCGAGGGGAGACCCAGTACTTC. Translation: CASSRGETQYF.

The chain combines TRBV4-1 with TRBJ2-1; no clear D gene. This CDR3 is built from 13 residues. The germline V gene has CDR1 MGHRA and CDR2 YSYEKL. V gave up 0 bases and J gave up 13 bases, with 13 bases separating them. The CDR3 nucleotides read TGCGCCAGCAGCCAAGATCTTATTGCGTATCAGTTCTTC. It specifies CASSQDLIAYQFF.

The DNA of the CDR3 is TGCGCCAGCACGGGAGCGGGAGAGACCCAGTACTTC. Its translation is CASTGAGETQYF. The chain joins TRBV5-1 to TRBJ2-5; a weak D match, TRBD2 (6 bases). The V and J ends lost 6 bases and 4 bases respectively, with 10 bases between them. CDR3 length equals 12 residues. Germline V gives CDR1 SGHRS, CDR2 YFSETQ.

The chain couples TRBV19 to TRBJ1-2; D unresolved. The CDR3 consists of 14 residues. V was shortened by 7 bases and J by 5 bases, with 17 bases between the two germline ends. CDR1 LNHDA and CDR2 SQIVND come from the germline V gene (reference sequence). CDR3 loop: CASTPRTPAYGYTF. The CDR3 DNA follows: TGTGCCAGTACCCCGAGGACTCCCGCTTATGGCTACACCTTC.

The V and J genes are TRBV2 and TRBJ1-1; tentatively, D is TRBD1 (5 bases). Germline assignment: CDR1 SNHLY and CDR2 FYNNEI. Trimming removed 4 bases from V and 7 bases from J, with 16 bases in between. CDR3 length: 14 amino acids. The CDR3 loop is CASSAGTLRGEAFF. In DNA form, the CDR3 reads TGTGCCAGCAGTGCAGGGACCCTTCGGGGTGAAGCTTTCTTT.

The rearrangement joins TRBV6-5 to TRBJ1-1; TRBD1 matches 9 bases. The CDR3 has 15 residues. The trim removed 4 bases at V and 3 bases at J, leaving 6 bases unmatched. Germline CDR1 is MNHEY and CDR2 is SVGAGI. The CDR3: CASSSPRTGDTEAFF. DNA of the CDR3: TGTGCCAGCAGTTCCCCACGGACAGGGGACACTGAAGCTTTCTTT.